This TCR beta chain was recovered during a study of CD8+ T cells in alopecia areata. cDNA reverse transcribed from extracted RNA served as the sequencing template. Sequencing was performed with immunoSEQ multiplex PCR; in TCRdb, only in-frame clones are kept and a portion is missing. The record shows about 9,100 clones for this sample, with no singletons present. Cutaneous lymph node cells were pooled, and they were sorted using CD4, CD8alpha, NKG2D, NKG2ACE and other markers. Germline V gene sequence: CDR1 GKSSPN, CDR2 SITVG. The CDR3 length is 12 residues. As for this clone: The genes are named according to mouse. The read falls 4 residues short of the CDR3 end, and the missing part is taken from the germline J gene.

The receptor was derived from a C3H/HeJ mouse with alopecia areata. The strain's MHC type: H2-k. J is TRBJ2-5 and V is TRBV31; TRBD2 might be the D (6 bases). The sequenced sample consisted of CD8+ T cells sorted from a lymph node. The part of the CDR3 DNA that was read is TGTGCCATTCGGGGGGATCCAGAC. As protein: CAIRGDPD. The CDR3, in full, reads CAIRGDPDTQYF. Filled out from reference TRBV31 and TRBJ2-5, the complete variable domain reads AQTIHQWPVAEIKAVGSPLSLGCTIKGKSSPNLYWYWQATGGTLQQLFYSITVGQVESVVQLNLSASRPKDDQFILSTEKLLLSHSGFYLCAIRGDPDTQYFGPGTRLLVL.